Each of the 11 T cell receptor beta chains below was sequenced from the same sample in a study of neurological immune-mediated disorders. One entry per CDR3 protein results from TCRdb running MiXCR on the 5' RACE reads. This table holds under 25,000 distinct CDR3 sequences, roughly 2.6% found once. The sample comprised PBMCs. These receptors all come from a woman under 30 with multiple sclerosis.

There are many counts of this clonotype. The genes are TRBV9 and TRBJ2-3, with 8 bases aligning to TRBD2. The CDR3 loop spans 15 amino acids. CDR1 is SGDLS and CDR2 is YYNGEE in the germline V gene. Unmatched junction bases numbered 1, after V lost 0 bases and J lost 1 base. Here the CDR3 reads CASSVAGRGTDTQYF. In DNA form, the CDR3 reads TGTGCCAGCAGCGTAGCCGGGAGGGGCACAGATACGCAGTATTTT.

In this sample, this clonotype turned up many times. The genes are TRBV14 and TRBJ2-2, with 12 bases fitting TRBD2. The germline gives CDR1 SGHDN, CDR2 FVKESK. V was clipped by 4 bases and J by 1 base; unmatched bases: 13. The CDR3 consists of 20 residues. The CDR3 region is CASSLSLAGGSFRNTGELFF. The CDR3 DNA sequence: TGTGCCAGCAGCCTCTCACTAGCGGGAGGCTCGTTCAGGAACACCGGGGAGCTGTTTTTT.

This clonotype was observed many times. The chain couples TRBV20-1 to TRBJ2-5; no clear D. The CDR3 consists of 13 residues. Germline V lookup: CDR1 DFQATT, CDR2 SNEGSKA (reference sequence). Trimming removed 4 bases at V and 5 bases at J, with 14 bases between. The CDR3 is CSATSPVGETQYF. The CDR3 region has the DNA TGCAGTGCTACCTCACCCGTCGGGGAGACCCAGTACTTC.

Concerning this clonotype: The CDR3 does not end in the conserved phenylalanine or tryptophan, so this is likely a read error. CDR3 DNA sequence: TGTGCCAGCAGTAACCTAGGGGGAAATCAGCCCCAGCATTGT. It translates to CASSNLGGNQPQHC. V and J are TRBV28 and TRBJ1-5, with D perhaps matching TRBD1 (6 bases). The germline V gene has CDR1 MDHEN and CDR2 SYDVKM. Trimming pared 5 bases from V and 4 bases from J, leaving 12 bases between. The CDR3 consists of 14 residues.

The chain carries TRBV12-3 or TRBV12-4 and TRBJ2-3; no clear D. The CDR3 loop spans 16 amino acids. V lost 8 bases to trimming and J lost 2 bases, with 20 bases between them. The chain's CDR3 is CASPGTLEDSTDTQYF. The CDR3 region has the DNA TGTGCCAGCCCAGGAACACTCGAAGATTCCACAGATACGCAGTATTTT.

This clonotype came up a few times. The V gene is TRBV10-1, the J gene TRBJ2-1, with a weak D call TRBD2 (5 bases). The CDR3 covers 14 residues. The V gene lost 0 bases and the J gene lost 3 bases, with 6 bases spanning the gap. CDR1 is WNHNN, CDR2 SYGVQD, per germline (reference sequence). Here the CDR3 DNA reads TGCGCCAGCAGTGAGTCGAGCGGCTACAATGAGCAGTTCTTC. Translated, it gives CASSESSGYNEQFF.

Many counts were recorded for this clonotype. The chain is built from TRBV27 and TRBJ2-2; D is perhaps TRBD1 or TRBD2 (5 bases each). The V gene lost 3 bases and the J gene lost 2 bases, with 7 bases spanning the gap. CDR3 length equals 14 residues. The germline gives CDR1 MNHEY, CDR2 SMNVEV (reference sequence). The CDR3 coding sequence is TGTGCCAGCAGTTTTGGGGGAAACACCGGGGAGCTGTTTTTT. It yields the protein CASSFGGNTGELFF.

This clonotype was seen repeatedly, ten times or more. The chain couples TRBV4-3 to TRBJ2-1; 10 nucleotides line up with TRBD2. Losses at the gene ends were 0 bases for V and 2 bases for J; bases not matched to a gene: 7. This CDR3 comprises 18 residues. The V gene's germline CDR1 is LGHNA and CDR2 YSLEER. The CDR3 coding sequence is TGCGCCAGCAGCCAAGATGCGGCTAGCGGGAGCCCCTACAATGAGCAGTTCTTC. As protein: CASSQDAASGSPYNEQFF.

This clonotype was picked up many times. The chain links TRBV7-9 to TRBJ1-1; D is unclear. The CDR3 contains 12 residues. The V and J ends lost 6 bases and 5 bases respectively, with 10 bases between them. Per the germline V gene, CDR1 is SEHNR and CDR2 is FQNEAQ (reference sequence). The CDR3 sequence is CASSLRWTEAFF. The CDR3 DNA reads TGTGCCAGCAGTTTACGGTGGACTGAAGCTTTCTTT.

This clonotype was detected ten times or more. The gene calls are TRBV5-1 and TRBJ2-1; no clear D gene. In germline, CDR1 is SGHRS, CDR2 YFSETQ. CDR3 length: 13 residues. V lost 0 bases and J 4 bases, leaving 5 bases between the germline ends. The DNA of the CDR3 is TGCGCCAGCAGCTTGGGGGTTTACAATGAGCAGTTCTTC. Translation gives CASSLGVYNEQFF.

This clonotype was counted at least ten times. The V and J genes are TRBV6-5 and TRBJ2-7; no clear D gene. V was cut by 0 bases and J by 2 bases, with 5 bases left in between. The CDR3 runs to 13 residues. Per the germline V gene, CDR1 is MNHEY and CDR2 is SVGAGI. The CDR3 bases are TGTGCCAGCAGTTACTCTAGTACCTACGAGCAGTACTTC. Translated, it gives CASSYSSTYEQYF.